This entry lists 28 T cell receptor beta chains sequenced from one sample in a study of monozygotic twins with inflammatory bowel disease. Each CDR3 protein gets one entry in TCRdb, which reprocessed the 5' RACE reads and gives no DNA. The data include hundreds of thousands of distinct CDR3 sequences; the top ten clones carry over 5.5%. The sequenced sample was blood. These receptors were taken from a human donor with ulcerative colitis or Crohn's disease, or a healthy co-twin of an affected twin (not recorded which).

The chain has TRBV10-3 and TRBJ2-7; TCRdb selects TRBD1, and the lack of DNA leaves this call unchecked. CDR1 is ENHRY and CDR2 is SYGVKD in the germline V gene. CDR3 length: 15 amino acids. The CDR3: CAIALRPGEAYEQYF.

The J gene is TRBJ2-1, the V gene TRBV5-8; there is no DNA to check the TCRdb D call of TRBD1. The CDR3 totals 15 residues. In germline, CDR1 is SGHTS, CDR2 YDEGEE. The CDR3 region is CASSLGLPKSNEQFF.

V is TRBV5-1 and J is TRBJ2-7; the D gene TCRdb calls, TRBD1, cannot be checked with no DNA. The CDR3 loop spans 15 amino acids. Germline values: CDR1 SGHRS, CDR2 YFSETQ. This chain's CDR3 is CASSLVSTKGGEQYF.

CDR3 protein: CAMGQGSTEAFF. The chain has TRBV10-3 and TRBJ1-1; checking the TCRdb D call of TRBD1 is not possible without DNA. The CDR3 is 12 amino acids. The germline V gene encodes CDR1 ENHRY and CDR2 SYGVKD.

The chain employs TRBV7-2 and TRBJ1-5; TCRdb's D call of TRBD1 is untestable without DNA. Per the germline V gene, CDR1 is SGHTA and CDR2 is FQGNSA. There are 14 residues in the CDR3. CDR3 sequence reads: CASTTGTSGQPQHF.

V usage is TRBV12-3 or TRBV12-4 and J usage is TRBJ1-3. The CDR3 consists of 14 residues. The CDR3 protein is CASKRTNSGNTIYF.

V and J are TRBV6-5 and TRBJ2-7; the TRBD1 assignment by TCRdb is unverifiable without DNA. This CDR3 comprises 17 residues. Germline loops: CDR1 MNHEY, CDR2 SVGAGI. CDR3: CASSYSWPGQGIDEQYF.

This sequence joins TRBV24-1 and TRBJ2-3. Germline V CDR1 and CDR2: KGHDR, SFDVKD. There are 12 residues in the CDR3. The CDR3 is CATTDPTDTQYF.

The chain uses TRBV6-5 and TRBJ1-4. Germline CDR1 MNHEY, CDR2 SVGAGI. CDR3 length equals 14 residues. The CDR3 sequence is CASSYHGRDEKLFF.

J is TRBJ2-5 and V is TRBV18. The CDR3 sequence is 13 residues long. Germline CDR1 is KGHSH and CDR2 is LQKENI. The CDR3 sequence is CASSPGIQETQYF.

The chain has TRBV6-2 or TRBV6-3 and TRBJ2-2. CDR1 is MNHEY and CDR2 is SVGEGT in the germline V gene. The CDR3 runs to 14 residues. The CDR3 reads CASNDPSPAGELFF.

The CDR3 reads CASSVLAGGLNEQFF. The gene calls are TRBV7-6 and TRBJ2-1; TCRdb selects TRBD2, and the lack of DNA leaves this call unchecked. Germline V gene lookup returns CDR1 SGHVS and CDR2 FNYEAQ. This CDR3 is 15 amino acids long.

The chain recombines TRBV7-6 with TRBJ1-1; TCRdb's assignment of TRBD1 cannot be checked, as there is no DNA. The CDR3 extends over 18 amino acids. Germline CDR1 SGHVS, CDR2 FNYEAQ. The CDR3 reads CASSLGRGVKGANTEAFF.

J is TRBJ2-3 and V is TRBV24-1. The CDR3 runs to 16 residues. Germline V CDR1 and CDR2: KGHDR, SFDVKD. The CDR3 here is CATSDLLSKGTDTQYF.

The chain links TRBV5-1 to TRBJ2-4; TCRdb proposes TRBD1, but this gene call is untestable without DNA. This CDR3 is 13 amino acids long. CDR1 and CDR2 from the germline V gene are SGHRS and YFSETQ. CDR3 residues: CASSPGAKNIQYF.

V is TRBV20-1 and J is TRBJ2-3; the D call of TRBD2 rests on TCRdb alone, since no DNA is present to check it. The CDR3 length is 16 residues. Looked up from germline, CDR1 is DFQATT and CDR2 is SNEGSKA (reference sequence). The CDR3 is CSARSTGGRGTDTQYF.

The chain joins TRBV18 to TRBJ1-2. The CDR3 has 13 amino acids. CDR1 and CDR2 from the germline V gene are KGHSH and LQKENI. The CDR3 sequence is CASLRSTREGYTF.

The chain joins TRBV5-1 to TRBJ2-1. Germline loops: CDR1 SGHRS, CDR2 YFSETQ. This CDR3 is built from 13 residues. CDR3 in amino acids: CASSLVFRNEQFF.

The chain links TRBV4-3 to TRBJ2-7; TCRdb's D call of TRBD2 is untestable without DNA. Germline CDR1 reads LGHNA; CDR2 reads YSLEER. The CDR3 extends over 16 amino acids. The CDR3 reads CAGSQDSTSGSYEQYF.

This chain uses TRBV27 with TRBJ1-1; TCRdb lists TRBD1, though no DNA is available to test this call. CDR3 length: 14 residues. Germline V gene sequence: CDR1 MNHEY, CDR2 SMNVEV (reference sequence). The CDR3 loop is CASSFSGGYDEAFF.

The CDR3 here is CASSWWGQSYNEQFF. The chain joins TRBV7-9 to TRBJ2-1. There are 15 residues in the CDR3. The germline gives CDR1 SEHNR, CDR2 FQNEAQ (reference sequence).

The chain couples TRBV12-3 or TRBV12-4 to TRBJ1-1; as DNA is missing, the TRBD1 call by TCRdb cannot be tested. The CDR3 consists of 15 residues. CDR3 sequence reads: CASSLPGQLNTEAFF.

CDR3 residues: CSAPGRLNTEAFF. The rearrangement joins TRBV20-1 to TRBJ1-1; the D call of TRBD1 rests on TCRdb alone, since no DNA is present to check it. There are 13 residues in the CDR3. The germline V gene encodes CDR1 DFQATT and CDR2 SNEGSKA (reference sequence).

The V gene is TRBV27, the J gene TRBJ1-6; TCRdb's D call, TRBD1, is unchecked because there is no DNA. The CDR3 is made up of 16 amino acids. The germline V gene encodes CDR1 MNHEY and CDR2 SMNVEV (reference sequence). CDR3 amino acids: CASSLVPVSYNSPLHF.

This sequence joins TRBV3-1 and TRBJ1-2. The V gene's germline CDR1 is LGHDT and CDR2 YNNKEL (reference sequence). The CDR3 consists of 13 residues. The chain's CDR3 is CASSPLGVTGYTF.

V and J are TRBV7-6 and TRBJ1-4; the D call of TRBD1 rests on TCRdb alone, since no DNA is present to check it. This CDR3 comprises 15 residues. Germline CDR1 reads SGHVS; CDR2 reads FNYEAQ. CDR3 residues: CASSQTGPANEKLFF. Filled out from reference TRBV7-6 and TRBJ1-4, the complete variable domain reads GAGVSQSPRYKVTKRGQDVALRCDPISGHVSLYWYRQALGQGPEFLTYFNYEAQQDKSGLPNDRFSAERPEGSISTLTIQRTEQRDSAMYRCASSQTGPANEKLFFGSGTQLSVL.

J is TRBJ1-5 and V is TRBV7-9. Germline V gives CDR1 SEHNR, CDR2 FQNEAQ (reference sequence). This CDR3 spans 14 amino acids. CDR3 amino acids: CASSSVSGNQPQHF.

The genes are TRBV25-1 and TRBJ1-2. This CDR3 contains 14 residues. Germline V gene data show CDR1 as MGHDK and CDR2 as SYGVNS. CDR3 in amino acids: CASSEFVSAYGYTF.